Listed below are T cell receptor beta chains from one sample, sequenced in a study of T cells expressing NK-cell markers. TCRdb re-called the 5' RACE reads; every CDR3 protein appears as one record, without DNA. The sample table sets out roughly 150,000 distinct CDR3 sequences. Input material: blood T cells: a sorted CD56 or NKG2C T cell subset, CD4+ or CD8+ T cells, or bulk PBMC T cells (not recorded which). Source of these receptors: a woman between 18 and 75 years old in good health. Both conserved end residues are part of each CDR3. The order of the fields is V gene, J gene, CDR3 protein.

>TRBV2|TRBJ2-7
CASTMGVAGYEQYF
>TRBV20-1|TRBJ2-4
CSASPGTSGRTTQYF
>TRBV4-1|TRBJ1-2
CASSQGVRTEGYTF
>TRBV7-3|TRBJ2-5
CASSLTYPGQGEIQETQYF
>TRBV12-3/TRBV12-4|TRBJ2-2
CASRLRVRATGELFF
>TRBV20-1|TRBJ2-5
CSASPMVAATQETQYF
>TRBV7-8|TRBJ2-7
CASSLGTGGPMSTYEQYF
>TRBV12-3/TRBV12-4|TRBJ2-7
CASSLVSTYEQYF
>TRBV27|TRBJ2-7
CASSSGLGAYEQYF
>TRBV9|TRBJ2-2
CASKPPSNTGELFF
>TRBV2|TRBJ2-7
CASKIRDSSYEQYF
>TRBV20-1|TRBJ2-1
CSAIGRIISYNEQFF
>TRBV5-1|TRBJ1-3
CASSLTGALAGNTIYF
>TRBV5-1|TRBJ2-2
CASSLDRVAVTGELFF
>TRBV20-1|TRBJ2-1
CSAPNLASSYNEQFF
>TRBV7-2|TRBJ2-5
CASSANRGETQYF
>TRBV25-1|TRBJ1-1
CASSVRSFTGTEAFF
>TRBV5-1|TRBJ1-2
CASSFVEGVGYTF
>TRBV11-3|TRBJ2-1
CASTKSGRNNNEQFF
>TRBV7-9|TRBJ2-2
CASSLVSANTGELFF
>TRBV7-9|TRBJ2-3
CASSFVAGIDTQYF
>TRBV10-3|TRBJ2-1
CAISALTEVEQFF
>TRBV3-1|TRBJ2-1
CASSQEGRLVDEQFF